This passage covers 11 T cell receptor beta chains from one sample sequenced in a study of T cells in Graves' hyperthyroidism and ophthalmopathy (dated by TCRdb to about 2019). Library preparation used multiplex PCR. Reads for this sample came from an Illumina HiSeq 2000. Amplification of TCR beta CDR3 regions was carried out from RNA transcripts. A first-round RT-PCR of the TCR CDR3 used the HTBI primer set with the Qiagen OneStep RT-PCR kit. TCRdb trimmed the raw reads at Q25, called clones with MiXCR and kept productive beta chains. Rows with a matching CDR3 protein are joined into one entry that keeps the most common DNA and genes. The sample table lists under 700,000 distinct CDR3 sequences, around 42% of them with a count of one. The ten largest clones represent approximately 8.2% of the sample. The specimen sequenced was peripheral blood or thyroid tissue (not recorded which). These receptor sequences come from a woman between 18 and 29 years old with Graves' hyperthyroidism. Donor details come from another sample of the same person, matched by shared clones.

This clonotype has more than one count but fewer than ten. This rearrangement joins TRBV7-8 to TRBJ1-4; 10 bases line up with TRBD1. Germline lookup yields CDR1 SGHVS and CDR2 FQNEAQ. This CDR3 is built from 14 residues. The ends lost 5 bases at V and 8 bases at J; junction bases unmatched: 5. CDR3 bases: TGTGCCAGCAGCCCGGACAGGGGGAAGGAAAAACTGTTTTTT. Residues: CASSPDRGKEKLFF.

A word on this clonotype: Being one base from a much bigger clone, this may be a read error. This is likely a read error, given that the CDR3 carries no conserved phenylalanine or tryptophan at its end. The J gene is TRBJ1-1, the V gene TRBV7-4; D call uncertain. V lost 1 base, J lost 4 bases, and 4 bases lay in between. Germline CDR1 and CDR2: SGHVT and SQSDAQ. The CDR3 runs 12 residues. The CDR3 reads CASSLVLTEAFL. DNA for the CDR3: TGTGCCAGCAGCTTAGTACTCACTGAAGCTTTCCTT.

This sequence joins TRBV25-1 and TRBJ1-2; D call uncertain. The germline gives CDR1 MGHDK, CDR2 SYGVNS. Trimming took 4 bases from V and 7 from J, leaving 13 bases between them. The CDR3 has 13 amino acids. The CDR3 sequence: CASSANARGGYTF. The CDR3 DNA reads TGTGCCAGCAGTGCCAACGCCCGGGGTGGCTACACCTTC.

Regarding this clonotype: It may be a read error: a sequence one base away is much more abundant. This sequence joins TRBV10-2 and TRBJ2-5; possible D gene TRBD2, 6 bases. CDR3 size: 13 residues. Germline V lookup: CDR1 WSHSY, CDR2 SAAADI. The chain's CDR3 is CATGRASAVIQCF. Here the CDR3 DNA reads TGCGCCACAGGGCGAGCTAGCGCCGTTATTCAGTGCTTC.

This chain connects TRBV11-2 to TRBJ1-3; maybe TRBD1 (5 bases). The CDR3 has 14 residues. The V gene lost 8 bases and the J gene lost 9 bases, with 20 bases spanning the gap. From germline, CDR1 is SGHAT and CDR2 FQNNGV. In nucleotides, the CDR3 is TGTGCCAGCGCCCTCCGGGGGACGGAGGGCACCATATATTTT. This codes for CASALRGTEGTIYF.

The rearrangement joins TRBV14 to TRBJ1-2; unclear D gene. The CDR3 has 14 amino acids. In germline, CDR1 is SGHDN, CDR2 FVKESK. Trimming shortened V by 1 base and J by 11 bases, and 17 bases separated the two germline ends. CDR3: CASSQGAAWFGYTF. CDR3 DNA sequence: TGTGCCAGCAGCCAAGGTGCCGCCTGGTTTGGTTACACCTTC.

There are many counts of this clonotype. The V call is TRBV29-1, the J call TRBJ2-5, with D tentatively TRBD2 (5 bases). Trimming left V 3 bases short and J 5 bases short, with 7 bases between. CDR1 and CDR2 (germline): SQVTM, ANQGSEA. This CDR3 is 11 amino acids long. The CDR3 coding sequence is TGCAGCGTTGAGCGGGTGGAGACCCAGTACTTC. It translates to CSVERVETQYF.

This clonotype showed up just once. The V and J genes are TRBV20-1 and TRBJ1-5; TRBD1 is a possible D gene (6 bases). This CDR3 contains 15 residues. CDR1 is DFQATT and CDR2 is SNEGSKA in the germline V gene (reference sequence). With 3 bases removed from V and 3 bases from J, the gap between germline ends came to 15 bases. Written as DNA, the CDR3 is TGCAGTGCTAGCGGGGGCGCAGATATCAATCAGCCCCAGCATTTT. It translates to CSASGGADINQPQHF.

This chain's CDR3 is CAISDSANYGYTF. In DNA, the CDR3 is TGTGCCATCAGTGACTCAGCTAACTATGGCTACACCTTC. The rearrangement links TRBV10-3 to TRBJ1-2; D remains ambiguous. The CDR3 spans 13 residues. Germline CDR1 and CDR2: ENHRY and SYGVKD. V dropped 3 bases and J dropped 0 bases, with 5 bases sitting between them.

This chain links TRBV7-9 with TRBJ1-2, with D unresolved. The CDR3 contains 12 residues. CDR1 SEHNR and CDR2 FQNEAQ come from the germline V gene (reference sequence). Between the trimmed V and J ends, which lost 7 bases and 8 bases, there was a span of 14 bases. The DNA of the CDR3 is TGTGCCAGCACCTCACTAAGGCGGGGCTACACCTTC. It is translated as CASTSLRRGYTF.

Comments on this clonotype: A much larger clone is a single base away; this may be a read error. The CDR3 region has the DNA TGTGCCAGCAGCTTTATTGAGCCCCAGCATTTT. It specifies CASSFIEPQHF. This rearrangement joins TRBV12-1 to TRBJ1-5. TRBV12-1 constitutes a pseudogene. The CDR3 contains 11 residues.